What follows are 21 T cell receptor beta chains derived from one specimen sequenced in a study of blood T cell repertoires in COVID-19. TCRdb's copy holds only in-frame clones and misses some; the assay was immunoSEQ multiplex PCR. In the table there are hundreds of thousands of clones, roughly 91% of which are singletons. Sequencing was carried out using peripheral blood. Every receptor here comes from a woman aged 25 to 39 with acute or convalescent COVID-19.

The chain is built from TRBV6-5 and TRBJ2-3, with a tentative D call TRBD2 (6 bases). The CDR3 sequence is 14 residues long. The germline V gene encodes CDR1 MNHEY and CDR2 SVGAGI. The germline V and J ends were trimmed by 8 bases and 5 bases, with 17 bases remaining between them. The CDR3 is CASSWAGRKDTQYF. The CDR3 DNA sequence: TGTGCCAGCTCGTGGGCGGGGAGAAAAGATACGCAGTATTTT.

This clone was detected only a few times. In DNA, the CDR3 is TGCGCCAGCAGCCAAGAGATCGAGGGGGTAATGAACACTGAAGCTTTCTTT. Residues: CASSQEIEGVMNTEAFF. The chain uses TRBV4-1 and TRBJ1-1; a possible D gene is TRBD1 (6 bases). Germline CDR1 and CDR2: MGHRA and YSYEKL. V shed 0 bases and J shed 0 bases, with 14 bases lying between them. The CDR3 has 17 amino acids.

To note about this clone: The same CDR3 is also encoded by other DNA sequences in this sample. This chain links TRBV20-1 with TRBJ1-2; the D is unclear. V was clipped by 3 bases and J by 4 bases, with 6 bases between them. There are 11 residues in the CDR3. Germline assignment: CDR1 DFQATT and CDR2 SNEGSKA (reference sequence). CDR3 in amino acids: CSARSGYGYTF. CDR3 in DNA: TGCAGTGCTAGGTCCGGCTATGGCTACACCTTC.

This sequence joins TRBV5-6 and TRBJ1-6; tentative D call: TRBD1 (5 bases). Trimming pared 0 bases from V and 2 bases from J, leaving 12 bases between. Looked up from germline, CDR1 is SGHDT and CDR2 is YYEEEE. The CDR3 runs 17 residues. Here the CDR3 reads CASSLDGAGPYNSPLHF. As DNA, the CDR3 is TGTGCCAGCAGCTTGGATGGGGCAGGGCCCTATAATTCACCCCTCCACTTT.

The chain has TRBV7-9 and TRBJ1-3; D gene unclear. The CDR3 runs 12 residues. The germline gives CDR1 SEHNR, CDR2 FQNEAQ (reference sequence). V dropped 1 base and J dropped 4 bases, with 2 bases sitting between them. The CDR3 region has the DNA TGTGCCAGCAGCTTAGTAGGAAACACCATATATTTT. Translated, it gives CASSLVGNTIYF.

The CDR3, as DNA: TGCAGTGCTAGTCGACTAGCGGGGGTTAAGGCCTACAATGAGCAGTTCTTC. It codes for CSASRLAGVKAYNEQFF. The chain is built from TRBV20-1 and TRBJ2-1; 12 bases agree with TRBD2. The CDR3 spans 17 residues. V was clipped by 3 bases and J by 2 bases; unmatched bases: 8. Germline V gives CDR1 DFQATT, CDR2 SNEGSKA (reference sequence).

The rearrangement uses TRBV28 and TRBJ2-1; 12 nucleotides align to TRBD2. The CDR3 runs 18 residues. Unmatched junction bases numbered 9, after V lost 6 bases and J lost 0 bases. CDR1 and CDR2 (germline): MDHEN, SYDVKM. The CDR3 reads CASSRLAGAISSYNEQFF. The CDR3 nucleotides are TGTGCCAGCAGCCGACTAGCGGGGGCGATAAGCTCCTACAATGAGCAGTTCTTC.

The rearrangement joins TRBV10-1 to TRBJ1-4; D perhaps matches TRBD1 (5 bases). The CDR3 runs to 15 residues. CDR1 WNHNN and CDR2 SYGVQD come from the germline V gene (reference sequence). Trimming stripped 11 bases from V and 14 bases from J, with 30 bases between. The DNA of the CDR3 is TGCGCCGAGCCCAAATGCCAGACAGACCCTAATGACCTGTTTTTT. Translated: CAEPKCQTDPNDLFF.

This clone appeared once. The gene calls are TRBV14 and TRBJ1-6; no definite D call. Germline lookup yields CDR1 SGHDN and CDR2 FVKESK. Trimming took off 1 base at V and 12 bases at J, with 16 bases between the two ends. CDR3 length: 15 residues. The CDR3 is CASSQGGSLLRPLHF. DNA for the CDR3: TGTGCCAGCAGCCAAGGAGGGTCCCTCCTCAGACCCCTCCACTTT.

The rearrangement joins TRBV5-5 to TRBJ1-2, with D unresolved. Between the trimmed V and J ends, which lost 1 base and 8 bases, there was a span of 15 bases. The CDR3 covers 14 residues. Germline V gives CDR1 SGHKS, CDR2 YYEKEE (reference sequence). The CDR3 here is CASSLTYEISGYTF. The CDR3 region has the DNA TGTGCCAGCAGCTTGACATACGAAATTAGCGGCTACACCTTC.

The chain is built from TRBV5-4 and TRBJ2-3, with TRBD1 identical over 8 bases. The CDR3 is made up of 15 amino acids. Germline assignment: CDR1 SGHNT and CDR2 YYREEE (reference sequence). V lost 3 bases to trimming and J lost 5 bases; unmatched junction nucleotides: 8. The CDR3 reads CASSSRTGQGDTQYF. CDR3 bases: TGTGCCAGCAGCTCCCGGACAGGGCAGGGAGATACGCAGTATTTT.

This CDR3 is CASCPQHSGGSPLHF. CDR3 sequence (DNA): TGTGCCAGCTGTCCCCAACACTCTGGGGGGTCACCCCTCCACTTT. The V call is TRBV6-5, the J call TRBJ1-6, with TRBD1 as a possible D gene (5 bases). Trimming pared 8 bases from V and 10 bases from J, leaving 21 bases between. Germline CDR1 and CDR2: MNHEY and SVGAGI. The CDR3 covers 15 residues.

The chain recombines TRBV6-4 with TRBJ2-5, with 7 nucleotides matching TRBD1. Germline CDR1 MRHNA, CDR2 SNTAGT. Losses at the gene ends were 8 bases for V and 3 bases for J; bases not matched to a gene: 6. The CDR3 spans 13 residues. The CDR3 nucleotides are TGTGCCAGCCCTCCCGGACAGGAAGAGACCCAGTACTTC. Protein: CASPPGQEETQYF.

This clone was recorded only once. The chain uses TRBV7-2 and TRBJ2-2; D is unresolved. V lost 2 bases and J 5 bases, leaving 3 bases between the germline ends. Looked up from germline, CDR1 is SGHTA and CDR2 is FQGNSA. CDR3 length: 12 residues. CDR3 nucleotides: TGTGCCAGCAGCTTATTAACCGGGGAGCTGTTTTTT. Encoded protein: CASSLLTGELFF.

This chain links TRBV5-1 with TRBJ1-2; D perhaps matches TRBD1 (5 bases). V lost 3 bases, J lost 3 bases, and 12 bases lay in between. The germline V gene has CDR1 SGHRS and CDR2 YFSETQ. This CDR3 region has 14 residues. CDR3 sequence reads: CASSSKTEDYGYTF. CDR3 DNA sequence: TGCGCCAGCAGCTCAAAGACAGAGGACTATGGCTACACCTTC.

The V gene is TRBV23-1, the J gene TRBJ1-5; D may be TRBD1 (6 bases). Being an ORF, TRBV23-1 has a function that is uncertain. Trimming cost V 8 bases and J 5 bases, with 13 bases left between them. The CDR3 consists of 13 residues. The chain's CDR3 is CASPGQNYQPQHF. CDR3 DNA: TGCGCCAGCCCCGGACAGAATTATCAGCCCCAGCATTTT.

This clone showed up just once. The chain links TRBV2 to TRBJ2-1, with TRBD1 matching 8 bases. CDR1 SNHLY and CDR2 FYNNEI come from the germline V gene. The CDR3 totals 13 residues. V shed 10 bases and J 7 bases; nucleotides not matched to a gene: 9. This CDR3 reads CANKQGGYNEQFF. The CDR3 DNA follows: TGTGCCAACAAACAGGGGGGTTATAATGAGCAGTTCTTC.

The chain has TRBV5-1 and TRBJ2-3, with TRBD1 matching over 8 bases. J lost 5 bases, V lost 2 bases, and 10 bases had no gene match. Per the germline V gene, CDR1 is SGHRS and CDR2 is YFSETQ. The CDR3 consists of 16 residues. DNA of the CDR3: TGCGCCAGCAGCTTCGGCCAGGGGGCAGGGTTAGATACGCAGTATTTT. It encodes CASSFGQGAGLDTQYF.

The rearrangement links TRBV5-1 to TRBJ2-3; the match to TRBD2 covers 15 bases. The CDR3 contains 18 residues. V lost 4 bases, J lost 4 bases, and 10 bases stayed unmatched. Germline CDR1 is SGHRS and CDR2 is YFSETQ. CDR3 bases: TGCGCCAGCAGCACACGCGGGACTAGCGGGGGGTTGGCAGATACGCAGTATTTT. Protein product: CASSTRGTSGGLADTQYF.

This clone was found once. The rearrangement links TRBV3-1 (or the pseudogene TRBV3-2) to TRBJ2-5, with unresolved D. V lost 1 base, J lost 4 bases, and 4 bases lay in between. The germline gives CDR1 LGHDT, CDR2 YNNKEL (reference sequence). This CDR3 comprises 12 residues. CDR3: CASSQVGETQYF. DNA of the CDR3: TGTGCCAGCAGCCAAGTCGGAGAGACCCAGTACTTC.

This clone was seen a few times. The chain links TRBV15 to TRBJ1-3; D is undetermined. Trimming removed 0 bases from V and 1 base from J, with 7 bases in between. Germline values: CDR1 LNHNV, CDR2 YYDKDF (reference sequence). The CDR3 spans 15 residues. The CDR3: CATSRDGLSGNTIYF. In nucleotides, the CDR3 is TGTGCCACCAGCAGAGATGGACTGTCTGGAAACACCATATATTTT. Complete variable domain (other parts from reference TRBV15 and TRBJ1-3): DAMVIQNPRYQVTQFGKPVTLSCSQTLNHNVMYWYQQKSSQAPKLLFHYYDKDFNNEADTPDNFQSRRPNTSFCFLDIRSPGLGDTAMYLCATSRDGLSGNTIYFGEGSWLTVV.